This is a list of T cell receptor beta chains from one sample in a study of response to subunit inactivated influenza vaccine. TCRdb used MiXCR to reprocess the RT-PCR reads, holding one entry per CDR3 protein. The sample consists of 860,000 or so distinct CDR3 sequences, around 21% of them appearing once. Sequencing was performed on PBMCs from blood, taken more than 4 days after vaccination. The receptors originated from a man between 50 and 59 years old who received an inactivated influenza vaccine. CDR3s include the opening cysteine and the closing phenylalanine or tryptophan. The D gene is left open where the match is weak. Clone size is given for some rows only: seen once, a few or many times, or a class if the clone is expanded.

DNA,CDR3,size,J,V,D
TGCGCCAGCAGCGAGTCGGGACTACCATACTCCTACAATGAGCAGTTCTTC,CASSESGLPYSYNEQFF,NA,TRBJ2-1,TRBV5-1,TRBD2
TGTGCCAGCTCGACAGGGAGCTCCTACAATGAGCAGTTCTTC,CASSTGSSYNEQFF,many,TRBJ2-1,TRBV18,TRBD1
TGTGCCAGCAGTTTAGAGAGATCCTATGGCTACACCTTC,CASSLERSYGYTF,NA,TRBJ1-2,TRBV12-3/TRBV12-4,NA
TGTGCCACCAGCAGAGATCTGAGATATAATTCACCCCTCCACTTT,CATSRDLRYNSPLHF,few,TRBJ1-6,TRBV15,NA
TGTGCCAGCACTGAGGGATGGCCCGGACGGTACAATGAGCAGTTCTTC,CASTEGWPGRYNEQFF,few,TRBJ2-1,TRBV12-3/TRBV12-4,NA
TGTGCCAGCAGACGAGGGACTAGCGTCCAGGAGGGCAATGAGCAGTTCTTC,CASRRGTSVQEGNEQFF,NA,TRBJ2-1,TRBV7-9,TRBD2
TGCAGGGCTAGGGCGCCGGGACAGAGAACTCTAGCGGCTACCTACGAGCAGTACTTC,CRARAPGQRTLAATYEQYF,NA,TRBJ2-7,TRBV20-1,NA
TGTGCCAGCAGCTTGGGCGGGGGGGCCGTCCAGACCCAGTACTTC,CASSLGGGAVQTQYF,NA,TRBJ2-5,TRBV5-6,TRBD2
TGTGCCAGCAGCTCCGGGACAGCTAGGTCGGGGGAGCAGTACTTC,CASSSGTARSGEQYF,few,TRBJ2-7,TRBV12-3/TRBV12-4,TRBD1
TGTGCCAGCAGTCCGACCGGACTAGCGTTCTACAATGAGCAGTTCTTC,CASSPTGLAFYNEQFF,NA,TRBJ2-1,TRBV6-2/TRBV6-3,TRBD2
TGCAGTGCTCGGGACGAGTTTCCCTATAATTCACCCCTCCACTTT,CSARDEFPYNSPLHF,few,TRBJ1-6,TRBV20-1,NA
TGCAGCGTTGTTAGCGGGAGGGCCTACAATGAGCAGTTCTTC,CSVVSGRAYNEQFF,few,TRBJ2-1,TRBV29-1,TRBD2
TGTGCCAGCTCAACCGGGACTAGCGGGATTTTATCCTACGAGCAGTACTTC,CASSTGTSGILSYEQYF,NA,TRBJ2-7,TRBV18,TRBD2
TGCAGTGCTAGAGCAGGGACCCGGGAGACCCAGTACTTC,CSARAGTRETQYF,few,TRBJ2-5,TRBV20-1,NA
TGTGCCAGCAGCACAAAGGTGGGGCTGACCTACGAGCAGTACTTC,CASSTKVGLTYEQYF,once,TRBJ2-7,TRBV21-1,NA
TGCAGTGCTAGAACCCACGCCAGGCTAAGCACAGATACGCAGTATTTT,CSARTHARLSTDTQYF,once,TRBJ2-3,TRBV20-1,NA
TGTGCCACCGAAACTAACCGGGACATGAGCTCCTACAATGAGCAGTTCTTC,CATETNRDMSSYNEQFF,many,TRBJ2-1,TRBV5-8,NA
TGTGCCAGCAGCCCGGGGATCCAAGAGACCCAGTACTTC,CASSPGIQETQYF,many,TRBJ2-5,TRBV5-6,NA
TGCAGTGCTAGGGGTCGGGGACAGGGTGATGGCTACACCTTC,CSARGRGQGDGYTF,many,TRBJ1-2,TRBV20-1,TRBD1
TGTGCCAGCAGTATGACAGGGGATGGCTACACCTTC,CASSMTGDGYTF,few,TRBJ1-2,TRBV5-6,TRBD1
TGCAGCGTTTCAAGGGGCCGGAGCACTGAAGCTTTCTTT,CSVSRGRSTEAFF,NA,TRBJ1-1,TRBV29-1,NA
TGTGCCAGCAGCTTAGTCCGGGCTGAGACCCAGTACTTC,CASSLVRAETQYF,NA,TRBJ2-5,TRBV11-1,NA